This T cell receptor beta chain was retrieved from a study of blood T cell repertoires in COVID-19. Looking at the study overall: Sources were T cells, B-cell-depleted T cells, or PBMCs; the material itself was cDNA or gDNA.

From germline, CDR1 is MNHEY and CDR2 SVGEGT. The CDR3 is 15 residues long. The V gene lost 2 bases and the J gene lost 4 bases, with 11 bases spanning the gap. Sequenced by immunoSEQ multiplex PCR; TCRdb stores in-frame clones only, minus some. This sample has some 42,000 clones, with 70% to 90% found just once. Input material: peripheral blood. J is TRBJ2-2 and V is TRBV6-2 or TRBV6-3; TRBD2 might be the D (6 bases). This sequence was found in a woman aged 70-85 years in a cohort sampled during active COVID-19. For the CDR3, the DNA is TGTGCCAGCAGTTACGGGCGGGAAGGCACCGGGGAGCTGTTTTTT. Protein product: CASSYGREGTGELFF.